This entry features one T cell receptor (beta chain) sequence. The CDR3 runs 15 residues. The V gene lost 6 bases and the J gene lost 0 bases, with 15 bases spanning the gap. Germline CDR1 and CDR2: SGHVS and FQNEAQ. This specimen comes from a study of blood T cell repertoires in COVID-19. At the level of the study: Specimens from acute and convalescent COVID-19 originated in the United States, Italy and Spain. Sources were T cells, B-cell-depleted T cells, or PBMCs; the material itself was cDNA or gDNA.

How the authors handled the data: It was from reference gene primer amplification that nucleated cell counts were estimated. TCRdb's copy holds only in-frame clones and misses some; the assay was immunoSEQ multiplex PCR. The DNA gave D and trimming, while V, J and clone size come from that table. The sample lists about 190,000 clones, approximately 79% occurring once. V is TRBV7-8 and J is TRBJ2-7; D is possibly TRBD1 (6 bases). Sequencing input: peripheral blood. This receptor was identified in a woman aged 45 to 65 with acute or convalescent COVID-19. The CDR3 sequence is CASRLGDIDSYEQYF. Here the CDR3 DNA reads TGTGCCAGCAGACTCGGGGACATCGACTCCTACGAGCAGTACTTC.